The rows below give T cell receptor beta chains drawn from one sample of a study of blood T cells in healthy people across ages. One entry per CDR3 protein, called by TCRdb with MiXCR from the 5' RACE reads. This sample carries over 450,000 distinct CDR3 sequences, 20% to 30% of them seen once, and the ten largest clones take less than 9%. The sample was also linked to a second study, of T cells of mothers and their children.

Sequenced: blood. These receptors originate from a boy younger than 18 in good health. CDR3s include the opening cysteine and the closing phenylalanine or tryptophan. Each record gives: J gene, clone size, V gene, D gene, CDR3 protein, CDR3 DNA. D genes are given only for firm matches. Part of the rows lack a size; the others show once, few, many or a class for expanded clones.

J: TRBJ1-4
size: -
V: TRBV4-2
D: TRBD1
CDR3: CASSQGDSSEKLFF
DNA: TGTGCCAGCAGCCAAGGGGACAGTAGTGAAAAACTGTTTTTT

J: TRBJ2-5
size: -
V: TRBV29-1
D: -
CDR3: CSVEGWGAEETQYF
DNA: TGCAGCGTTGAAGGTTGGGGGGCGGAGGAGACCCAGTACTTC

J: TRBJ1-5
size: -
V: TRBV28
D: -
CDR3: CASSRPESGQPQHF
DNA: TGTGCCAGCAGTAGGCCAGAATCGGGCCAGCCCCAGCATTTT

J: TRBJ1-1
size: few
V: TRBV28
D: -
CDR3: CASSQELPVTEAFF
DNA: TGTGCCAGCAGTCAAGAATTACCCGTCACTGAAGCTTTCTTT

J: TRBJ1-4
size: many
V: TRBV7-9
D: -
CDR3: CASSPKEKLFF
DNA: TGTGCCAGCAGCCCCAAAGAAAAACTGTTTTTT

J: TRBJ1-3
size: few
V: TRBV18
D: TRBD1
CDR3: CASSPRTGSDGNTIYF
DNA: TGTGCCAGCTCACCACGGACAGGGAGTGACGGAAACACCATATATTTT

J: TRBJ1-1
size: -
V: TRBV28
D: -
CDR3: CASSPQRTANTEAFF
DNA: TGTGCCAGCAGTCCACAAAGGACGGCGAACACTGAAGCTTTCTTT

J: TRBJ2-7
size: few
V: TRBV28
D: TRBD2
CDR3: CASSLRLAGEGYEQYF
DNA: TGTGCCAGCAGTTTACGACTAGCGGGGGAAGGCTACGAGCAGTACTTC

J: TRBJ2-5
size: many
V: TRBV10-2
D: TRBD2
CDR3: CASSPGHSSGKSQETQYF
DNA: TGCGCCAGCAGTCCAGGGCACTCTAGCGGGAAGTCCCAAGAGACCCAGTACTTC

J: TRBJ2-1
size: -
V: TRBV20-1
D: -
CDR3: CSARVSEQFF
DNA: TGCAGTGCTAGAGTGTCTGAGCAGTTCTTC

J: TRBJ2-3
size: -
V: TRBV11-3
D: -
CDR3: CASSTRLSPDTQYF
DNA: TGTGCCAGCAGCACGCGACTATCTCCAGATACGCAGTATTTT

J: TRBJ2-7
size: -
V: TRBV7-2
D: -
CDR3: CASSLEVGHEQYF
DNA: TGTGCCAGCAGCTTAGAAGTGGGACACGAGCAGTACTTC

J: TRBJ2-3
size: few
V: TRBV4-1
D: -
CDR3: CASSQEARGPDTQYF
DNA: TGCGCCAGCAGCCAAGAGGCCAGGGGTCCGGATACGCAGTATTTT

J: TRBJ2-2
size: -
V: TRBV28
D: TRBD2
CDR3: CASSLTSGDAGELFF
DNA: TGTGCCAGCAGTTTAACTAGCGGCGACGCCGGGGAGCTGTTTTTT

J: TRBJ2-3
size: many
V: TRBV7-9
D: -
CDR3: CASSSRTSTDTQYF
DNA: TGTGCCAGCAGCTCTAGGACTAGCACAGATACGCAGTATTTT

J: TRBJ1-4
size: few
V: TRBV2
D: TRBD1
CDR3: CASSRSDRASGEKLFF
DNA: TGTGCCAGCAGCCGATCCGACAGGGCCTCGGGTGAAAAACTGTTTTTT

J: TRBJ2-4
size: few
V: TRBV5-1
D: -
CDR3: CASSLAGVPKNIQYF
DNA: TGCGCCAGCAGCTTGGCAGGGGTACCCAAAAACATTCAGTACTTC

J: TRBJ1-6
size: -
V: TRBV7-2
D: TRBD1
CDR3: CASSSTGVTMASPLHF
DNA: TGTGCCAGCAGCTCCACAGGGGTAACAATGGCTTCACCCCTCCACTTT

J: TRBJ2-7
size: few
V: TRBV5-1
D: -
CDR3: CASSPGILVYEQYF
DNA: TGCGCCAGCAGCCCAGGGATTTTGGTCTACGAGCAGTACTTC

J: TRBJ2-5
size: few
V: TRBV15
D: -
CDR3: CATSKDDQGLGTQYF
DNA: TGTGCCACCAGCAAAGATGACCAGGGATTGGGGACCCAGTACTTC

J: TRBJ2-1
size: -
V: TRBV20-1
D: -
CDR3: CSASGGLLDNEQFF
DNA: TGCAGTGCTAGTGGGGGCCTCCTCGACAATGAGCAGTTCTTC

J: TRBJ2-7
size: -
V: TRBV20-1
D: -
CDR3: CSARRGITYEQYF
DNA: TGCAGTGCTAGAAGGGGAATTACCTACGAGCAGTACTTC

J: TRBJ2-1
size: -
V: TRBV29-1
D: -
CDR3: CSVEDWGEQFF
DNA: TGCAGCGTTGAAGATTGGGGTGAGCAGTTCTTC

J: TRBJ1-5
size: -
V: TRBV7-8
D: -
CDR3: CASSRGVYGNQPQHF
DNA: TGTGCCAGCAGCCGAGGGGTTTACGGCAATCAGCCCCAGCATTTT

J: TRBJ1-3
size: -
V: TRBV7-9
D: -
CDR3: CASSNRRGTGNTIYF
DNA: TGTGCCAGCAGCAACCGCAGGGGAACTGGAAACACCATATATTTT

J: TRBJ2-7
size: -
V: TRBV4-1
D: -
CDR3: CASSGPLSGGEQYF
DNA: TGCGCCAGCAGCGGACCGCTATCCGGGGGCGAGCAGTACTTC

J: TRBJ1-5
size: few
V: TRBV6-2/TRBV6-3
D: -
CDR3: CASSWDTPEGQPQHF
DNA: TGTGCCAGCAGCTGGGACACCCCGGAGGGTCAGCCCCAGCATTTT

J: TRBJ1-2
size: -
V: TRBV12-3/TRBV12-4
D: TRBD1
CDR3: CASSLALEGAYGYTF
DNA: TGTGCCAGCAGTTTAGCACTTGAGGGGGCTTATGGCTACACCTTC

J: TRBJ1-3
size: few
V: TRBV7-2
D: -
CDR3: CASTGRSGNTIYF
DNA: TGTGCCAGCACAGGGAGGTCTGGAAACACCATATATTTT

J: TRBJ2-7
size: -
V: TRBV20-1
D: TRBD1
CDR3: CSARRGDRTYEQYF
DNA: TGCAGTGCTCGTAGGGGGGACAGGACCTACGAGCAGTACTTC

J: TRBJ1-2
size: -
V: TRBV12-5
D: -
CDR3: CASGPGEDYGYTF
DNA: TGTGCTAGTGGTCCAGGGGAGGACTATGGCTACACCTTC

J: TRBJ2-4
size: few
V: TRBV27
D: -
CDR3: CASSSPPRTLAKNIQYF
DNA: TGTGCCAGCAGTTCCCCTCCCAGAACCCTAGCCAAAAACATTCAGTACTTC

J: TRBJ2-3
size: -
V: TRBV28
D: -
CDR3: CASSLGPRERRTDTQYF
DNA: TGTGCCAGCAGTTTAGGGCCCAGGGAGCGACGCACAGATACGCAGTATTTT

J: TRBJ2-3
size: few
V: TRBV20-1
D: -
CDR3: CSAADRASTDTQYF
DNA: TGCAGTGCTGCCGACAGAGCTAGCACAGATACGCAGTATTTT

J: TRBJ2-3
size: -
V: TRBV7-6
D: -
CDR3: CASSPSAPATRADTQYF
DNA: TGTGCCAGCAGTCCCTCCGCACCTGCGACTAGAGCAGATACGCAGTATTTT

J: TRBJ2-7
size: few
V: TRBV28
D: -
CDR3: CASSSNTYEQYF
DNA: TGTGCCAGCAGTTCTAATACCTACGAGCAGTACTTC

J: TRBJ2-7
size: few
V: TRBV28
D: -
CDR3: CASSTPDSPSYEQYF
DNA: TGTGCCAGCAGCACCCCGGACAGTCCCTCCTACGAGCAGTACTTC

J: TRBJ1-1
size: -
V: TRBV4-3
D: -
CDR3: CASSQPGRGSTEAFF
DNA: TGCGCCAGCAGCCAACCGGGCAGAGGGAGCACTGAAGCTTTCTTT

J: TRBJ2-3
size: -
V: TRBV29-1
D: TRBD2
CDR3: CSVVTSGSKDTQYF
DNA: TGCAGCGTTGTGACTAGCGGGAGTAAGGATACGCAGTATTTT

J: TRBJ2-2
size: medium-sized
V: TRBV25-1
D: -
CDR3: CASSESRDTGELFF
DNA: TGTGCCAGCAGTGAATCCAGGGACACCGGGGAGCTGTTTTTT

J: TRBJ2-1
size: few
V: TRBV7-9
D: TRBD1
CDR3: CASSFTGTGGAGSYNEQFF
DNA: TGTGCCAGCAGCTTCACCGGGACAGGGGGCGCGGGATCCTACAATGAGCAGTTCTTC

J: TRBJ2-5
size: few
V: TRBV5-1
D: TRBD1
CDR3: CASRKILGTAQETQYF
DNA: TGCGCCAGCAGGAAGATACTCGGGACAGCACAAGAGACCCAGTACTTC